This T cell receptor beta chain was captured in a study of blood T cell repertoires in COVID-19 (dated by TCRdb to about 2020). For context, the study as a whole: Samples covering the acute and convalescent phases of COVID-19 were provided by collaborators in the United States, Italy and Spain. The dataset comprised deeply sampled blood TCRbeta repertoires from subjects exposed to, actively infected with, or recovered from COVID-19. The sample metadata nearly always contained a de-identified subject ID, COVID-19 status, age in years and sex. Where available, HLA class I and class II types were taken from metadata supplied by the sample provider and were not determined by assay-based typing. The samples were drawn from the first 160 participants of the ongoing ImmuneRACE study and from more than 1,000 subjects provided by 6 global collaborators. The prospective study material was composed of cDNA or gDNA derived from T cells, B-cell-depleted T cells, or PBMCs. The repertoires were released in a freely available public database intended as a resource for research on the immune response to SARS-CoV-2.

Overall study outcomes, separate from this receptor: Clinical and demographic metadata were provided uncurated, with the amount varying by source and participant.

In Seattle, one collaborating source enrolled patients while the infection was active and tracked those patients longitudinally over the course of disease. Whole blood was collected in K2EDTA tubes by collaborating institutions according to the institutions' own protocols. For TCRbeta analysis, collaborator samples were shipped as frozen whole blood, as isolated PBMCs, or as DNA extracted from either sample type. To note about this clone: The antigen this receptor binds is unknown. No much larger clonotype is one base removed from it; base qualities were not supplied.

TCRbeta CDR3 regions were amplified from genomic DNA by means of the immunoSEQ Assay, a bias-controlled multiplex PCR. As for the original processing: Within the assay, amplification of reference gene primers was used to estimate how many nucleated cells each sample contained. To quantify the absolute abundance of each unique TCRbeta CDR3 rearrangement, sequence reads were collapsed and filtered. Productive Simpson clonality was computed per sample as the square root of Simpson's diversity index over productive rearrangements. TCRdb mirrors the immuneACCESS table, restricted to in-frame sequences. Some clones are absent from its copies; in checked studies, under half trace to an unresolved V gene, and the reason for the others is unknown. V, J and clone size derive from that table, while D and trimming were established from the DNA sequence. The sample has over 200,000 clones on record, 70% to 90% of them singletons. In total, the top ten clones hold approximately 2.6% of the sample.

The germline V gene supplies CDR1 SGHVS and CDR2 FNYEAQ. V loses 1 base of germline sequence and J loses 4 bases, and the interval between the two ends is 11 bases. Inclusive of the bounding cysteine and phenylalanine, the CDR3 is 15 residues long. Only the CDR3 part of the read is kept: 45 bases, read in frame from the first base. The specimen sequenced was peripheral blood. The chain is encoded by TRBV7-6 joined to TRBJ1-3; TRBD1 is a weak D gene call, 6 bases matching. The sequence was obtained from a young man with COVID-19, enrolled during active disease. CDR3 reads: CASSLGVTGGNTIYF. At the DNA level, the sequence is TGTGCCAGCAGCTTAGGAGTGACAGGCGGAAACACCATATATTTT.